Each of the 27 T cell receptor beta chains below was sequenced from the same sample in a study of shared clonotypes between healthy human individuals. The protocol was immunoSEQ multiplex PCR, while the TCRdb copy is restricted to in-frame clones and leaves out a portion. The sample contains 2,500,000 or so clones, approximately 93% of which appear only once. Sequencing input: naive CD4+ T cells from PBMCs. The subset denotes: CD45RA+ positively selected. The receptors shown here come from a young man in good health. Some clones in this sample may be carry-over from other donors' samples.

J is TRBJ1-3 and V is TRBV14; 9 nucleotides match TRBD1. Losses at the gene ends were 6 bases for V and 0 bases for J; bases not matched to a gene: 0. CDR1 and CDR2 from the germline V gene are SGHDN and FVKESK. This CDR3 contains 14 residues. In nucleotides, the CDR3 is TGTGCCAGCAGGACAGGGGGCTCTGGAAACACCATATATTTT. Encoded protein: CASRTGGSGNTIYF.

The chain joins TRBV7-2 to TRBJ2-7; 13 bases agree with TRBD2. The CDR3 totals 17 residues. V was pared by 4 bases and J by 3 bases, with 9 bases of the junction left unmatched. Per the germline V gene, CDR1 is SGHTA and CDR2 is FQGNSA. DNA for the CDR3: TGTGCCAGCAGCTCGTGGGGACTAGCGGGGAGGAGCTACGAGCAGTACTTC. It encodes CASSSWGLAGRSYEQYF.

The rearrangement links TRBV27 to TRBJ2-1, with 8 bases matching TRBD1. The CDR3 loop spans 16 amino acids. Germline lookup yields CDR1 MNHEY and CDR2 SMNVEV (reference sequence). V shed 6 bases and J 1 base; nucleotides not matched to a gene: 8. The chain's CDR3 is CASSHPDRASYNEQFF. CDR3 nucleotides: TGTGCCAGCAGCCACCCGGACAGGGCGTCCTACAATGAGCAGTTCTTC.

This clone was counted a single time. The chain recombines TRBV18 with TRBJ2-1; D gene ambiguous. Germline loops: CDR1 KGHSH, CDR2 LQKENI. V was pared by 3 bases and J by 5 bases, with 8 bases between. The CDR3 loop spans 13 amino acids. The chain's CDR3 is CASSPARDNEQFF. CDR3 sequence (DNA): TGTGCCAGCTCACCGGCCAGAGACAATGAGCAGTTCTTC.

The sample holds one count of this clone. The chain employs TRBV20-1 and TRBJ2-5; D gene ambiguous. The DNA end favors TRBJ2-7, so the J call may be wrong. Germline CDR1 DFQATT, CDR2 SNEGSKA (reference sequence). The CDR3 length is 11 residues. CDR3 protein: CSAKDVYEQYF. CDR3 coding DNA: TGCAGTGCCAAAGATGTCTACGAGCAGTACTTC.

V and J are TRBV5-4 and TRBJ1-4, with TRBD1 matching over 7 bases. V lost 4 bases to trimming and J lost 4 bases; unmatched junction nucleotides: 10. Germline V CDR1 and CDR2: SGHNT, YYREEE (reference sequence). The CDR3 spans 16 residues. The CDR3 DNA is TGTGCCAGCAGCGCCGGGACAGCAAAGAATAATGAAAAACTGTTTTTT. The encoded protein is CASSAGTAKNNEKLFF.

The V and J genes are TRBV4-2 and TRBJ1-2; TRBD1 matches at 10 bases. Looked up from germline, CDR1 is LGHNA and CDR2 is YNFKEQ. This CDR3 has 15 residues. The J segment lost 8 bases and the V segment lost 4 bases, leaving 10 bases of the junction unmatched. CDR3 DNA sequence: TGTGCCAGCAGCCGTGGGACAGGGGCTATACAAGGCTACACCTTC. Residues: CASSRGTGAIQGYTF.

The chain combines TRBV11-2 with TRBJ2-3, with D unclear. The CDR3 totals 14 residues. The V end was cut by 10 bases, the J end by 0 bases, with 14 bases between. Per the germline V gene, CDR1 is SGHAT and CDR2 is FQNNGV. The CDR3 DNA reads TGTGCCACCACCGGTCTGCGAAGCACAGATACGCAGTATTTT. It translates to CATTGLRSTDTQYF. Full variable domain (remainder filled in from reference TRBV11-2 and TRBJ2-3): EAGVAQSPRYKIIEKRQSVAFWCNPISGHATLYWYQQILGQGPKLLIQFQNNGVVDDSQLPKDRFSAERLKGVDSTLKIQPAKLEDSAVYLCATTGLRSTDTQYFGPGTRLTVL.

Here the CDR3 reads CAWTADSTEAFF. The CDR3 DNA reads TGTGCCTGGACAGCGGACAGCACTGAAGCTTTCTTT. This chain links TRBV30 with TRBJ1-1, with a tentative D call TRBD1 (6 bases). CDR1 and CDR2 (germline): GTSNPN, SVGIG (reference sequence). V shed 4 bases and J shed 4 bases, with 10 bases lying between them. This CDR3 comprises 12 residues.

V and J are TRBV28 and TRBJ1-2; 7 bases agree with TRBD1. V lost 5 bases to trimming and J lost 7 bases; unmatched junction nucleotides: 10. CDR1 is MDHEN, CDR2 SYDVKM, per germline. The CDR3 has 14 residues. The CDR3 nucleotides are TGTGCCAGCAGTGAAGGGAACAGGGGTTTTGGCTACACCTTC. It encodes CASSEGNRGFGYTF.

CDR3 protein: CASLKQGAHEQYF. CDR3 sequence (DNA): TGTGCCAGCCTTAAACAGGGGGCCCACGAGCAGTACTTC. V and J are TRBV2 and TRBJ2-7; 9 bases agree with TRBD1. The CDR3 is 13 residues long. Germline CDR1 reads SNHLY; CDR2 reads FYNNEI. The V segment lost 8 bases and the J segment 5 bases; nucleotides outside the gene matches: 7.

As to this clone: Other DNA sequences in the sample encode the same CDR3. V and J are TRBV5-1 and TRBJ2-1, with no clear D. The CDR3 runs to 13 residues. The V and J ends lost 4 bases and 2 bases respectively, with 7 bases between them. The germline CDR1 and CDR2 sequences are SGHRS and YFSETQ. In DNA, the CDR3 is TGCGCCAGCAGCCTGGACCCCTACAATGAGCAGTTCTTC. This codes for CASSLDPYNEQFF.

The rearrangement joins TRBV9 to TRBJ2-3; a possible D gene is TRBD1 (6 bases). The CDR3 consists of 15 residues. Deletions cut 2 bases from V and 3 bases from J, with 13 bases between. The germline V gene encodes CDR1 SGDLS and CDR2 YYNGEE. CDR3 sequence reads: CASSVSGAWTDTQYF. The CDR3 DNA follows: TGTGCCAGCAGCGTTTCAGGGGCTTGGACAGATACGCAGTATTTT.

The chain combines TRBV4-1 with TRBJ2-1; D unresolved. The CDR3 is made up of 13 amino acids. V gave up 3 bases and J gave up 3 bases, with 6 bases separating them. Germline assignment: CDR1 MGHRA and CDR2 YSYEKL. The DNA of the CDR3 is TGCGCCAGCAGCCAGCTTATCTACAATGAGCAGTTCTTC. Its protein is CASSQLIYNEQFF.

The table lists this clone with a count of one. V and J are TRBV19 and TRBJ2-1; 11 nucleotides align to TRBD1. After removal of 6 bases from V and 7 bases from J, the junction contained 8 bases not matched to a gene. Germline assignment: CDR1 LNHDA and CDR2 SQIVND (reference sequence). The CDR3 contains 15 residues. The DNA for the CDR3 is TGTGCCAGTAGACAAAGGACAGGGGGCAAGAATGAGCAGTTCTTC. Protein sequence: CASRQRTGGKNEQFF.

The genes are TRBV28 and TRBJ2-7; D remains unclear. V was trimmed by 6 bases and J by 0 bases, leaving 15 bases between them. The V gene's germline CDR1 is MDHEN and CDR2 SYDVKM. This CDR3 region has 15 residues. DNA of the CDR3: TGTGCCAGCAGCCTCTTCCGGCGTACCTCCTACGAGCAGTACTTC. Translated: CASSLFRRTSYEQYF.

The chain recombines TRBV5-1 with TRBJ2-5; 9 bases line up with TRBD1. Germline-derived CDR1 and CDR2 are SGHRS and YFSETQ. V shed 0 bases, J shed 4 bases, and the junction held 7 bases outside the gene matches. CDR3 length: 16 residues. In nucleotides, the CDR3 is TGCGCCAGCAGCTTGGGGCCGGACAGGGGTCGAGAGACCCAGTACTTC. This codes for CASSLGPDRGRETQYF. Full variable domain (rest looked up from reference TRBV5-1 and TRBJ2-5): KAGVTQTPRYLIKTRGQQVTLSCSPISGHRSVSWYQQTPGQGLQFLFEYFSETQRNKGNFPGRFSGRQFSNSRSEMNVSTLELGDSALYLCASSLGPDRGRETQYFGPGTRLLVL.

This chain connects TRBV18 to TRBJ2-3, with TRBD2 matching over 12 bases. The CDR3 is made up of 16 amino acids. Trimming took 2 bases from V and 4 from J; bases not matched to a gene: 4. Germline values: CDR1 KGHSH, CDR2 LQKENI. CDR3 sequence (DNA): TGTGCCAGCTCACCAAGGACTAGCGGGGCCGCAGATACGCAGTATTTT. The encoded protein is CASSPRTSGAADTQYF.

The V and J genes are TRBV7-8 and TRBJ2-1; 9 nucleotides agree with TRBD2. This CDR3 is 16 amino acids long. Germline CDR1 reads SGHVS; CDR2 reads FQNEAQ. The ends lost 6 bases at V and 4 bases at J; junction bases unmatched: 10. CDR3 sequence: CASRYRPSGDYNEQFF. DNA for the CDR3: TGTGCCAGCAGGTACCGACCTAGCGGGGATTACAATGAGCAGTTCTTC. The full variable domain, with the rest looked up from reference TRBV7-8 and TRBJ2-1, is GAGVSQSPRYKVAKRGQDVALRCDPISGHVSLFWYQQALGQGPEFLTYFQNEAQLDKSGLPSDRFFAERPEGSVSTLKIQRTQQEDSAVYLCASRYRPSGDYNEQFFGPGTRLTVL.

Comment on this clone: The sample contains more than one DNA sequence encoding this CDR3. The V call is TRBV10-3, the J call TRBJ1-1, with TRBD1 matching 8 bases. The CDR3 consists of 12 residues. CDR1 is ENHRY and CDR2 is SYGVKD in the germline V gene. The trim removed 7 bases at V and 6 bases at J, leaving 4 bases unmatched. Written as DNA, the CDR3 is TGTGCCATCACAGGGGGCGGATCTGAAGCTTTCTTT. As protein: CAITGGGSEAFF.

The V gene is TRBV7-2, the J gene TRBJ1-4; D may be TRBD1 (5 bases). V was trimmed by 6 bases and J by 6 bases, leaving 20 bases between them. This CDR3 is 16 amino acids long. Germline CDR1 SGHTA, CDR2 FQGNSA. The CDR3, as DNA: TGTGCCAGCAGGCGGACGTCTGGTAGGGGCTATGAAAAACTGTTTTTT. This translates into CASRRTSGRGYEKLFF.

This chain uses TRBV4-1 with TRBJ1-2; the match to TRBD1 covers 8 bases. This CDR3 comprises 15 residues. From germline, CDR1 is MGHRA and CDR2 YSYEKL. The junction had 8 bases not matched to a gene; V was cut back by 4 bases and J by 4 bases. The DNA for the CDR3 is TGCGCCAGCAGCCGCGAGGGACAGGCTTTCTATGGCTACACCTTC. Residues: CASSREGQAFYGYTF.

The chain has TRBV30 and TRBJ2-2; the match to TRBD2 covers 7 bases. Losses at the gene ends were 6 bases for V and 2 bases for J; bases not matched to a gene: 9. The germline CDR1 and CDR2 sequences are GTSNPN and SVGIG (reference sequence). The CDR3 sequence is 15 residues long. CDR3 coding DNA: TGTGCCTGTAAACCCGGACTAGATAACACCGGGGAGCTGTTTTTT. Its translation is CACKPGLDNTGELFF.

This clone was seen a single time. Other DNA sequences in this sample translate to the same CDR3. This chain connects TRBV5-1 to TRBJ2-5; D may be TRBD1 (6 bases). V shed 4 bases and J shed 3 bases, with 16 bases lying between them. The CDR3 is 15 residues long. Per the germline V gene, CDR1 is SGHRS and CDR2 is YFSETQ. CDR3 region: CASSLTGTREETQYF. Here the CDR3 DNA reads TGCGCCAGCAGCCTAACCGGGACACGGGAAGAGACCCAGTACTTC.

This sequence joins TRBV27 and TRBJ1-5; D gene unclear. This CDR3 spans 16 amino acids. Germline V gene lookup returns CDR1 MNHEY and CDR2 SMNVEV (reference sequence). V gave up 0 bases and J gave up 7 bases, with 16 bases separating them. The CDR3 loop is CASSLSKTAIQQPQHF. CDR3 in DNA: TGTGCCAGCAGTTTATCGAAAACAGCTATCCAGCAGCCCCAGCATTTT.

The rearrangement uses TRBV11-2 and TRBJ2-1, with 7 positions matching TRBD2. The CDR3 is made up of 15 amino acids. Germline CDR1 reads SGHAT; CDR2 reads FQNNGV. J was trimmed by 8 bases and V by 2 bases; bases with no gene match: 9. Written as DNA, the CDR3 is TGTGCCAGCAGCTTATGGGAGGGAAGTATCGATGAGCAGTTCTTC. Encoded protein: CASSLWEGSIDEQFF.

The CDR3 region has the DNA TGTGCCAGCAGTTTATGGCTAAGTGGTTCCAATGAGCAGTTCTTC. Protein product: CASSLWLSGSNEQFF. The V call is TRBV28, the J call TRBJ2-1, with D unclear. The CDR3 contains 15 residues. Germline V gene sequence: CDR1 MDHEN, CDR2 SYDVKM. Trimming removed 0 bases from V and 6 bases from J, with 12 bases in between.